Here is one T cell receptor (beta chain) with its context. The data are from a study of blood T cell repertoires in COVID-19. About the research overall: The United States, Italy and Spain provided the acute and convalescent COVID-19 samples. T cells, B-cell-depleted T cells, or PBMCs provided the cDNA or gDNA that served as material.

Authors' processing steps: Estimates of nucleated cell counts were drawn from the amplification of reference gene primers. Assay used: immunoSEQ multiplex PCR; TCRdb lists only in-frame clones, some missing. V, J and clone size are those of that table, while D and trimming were read from the DNA. The profile shows tens of thousands of clones, approximately 88% of them singletons. This CDR3 has 16 amino acids. CDR1 SGHTA and CDR2 FQGNSA come from the germline V gene. Trimming took 1 base from V and 4 from J; bases not matched to a gene: 7. Specimen: peripheral blood. This TCR derives from a man at least 80 years old with acute or convalescent COVID-19. This chain uses TRBV7-2 with TRBJ2-3, with TRBD1 identical over 8 bases. CDR3 region: CASSLVRTGYADTQYF. DNA for the CDR3: TGTGCCAGCAGCTTAGTTAGGACAGGGTATGCAGATACGCAGTATTTT. The whole variable domain, filled in from reference TRBV7-2 and TRBJ2-3, reads GAGVSQSPSNKVTEKGKDVELRCDPISGHTALYWYRQSLGQGLEFLIYFQGNSAPDKSGLPSDRFSAERTGGSVSTLTIQRTQQEDSAVYLCASSLVRTGYADTQYFGPGTRLTVL.